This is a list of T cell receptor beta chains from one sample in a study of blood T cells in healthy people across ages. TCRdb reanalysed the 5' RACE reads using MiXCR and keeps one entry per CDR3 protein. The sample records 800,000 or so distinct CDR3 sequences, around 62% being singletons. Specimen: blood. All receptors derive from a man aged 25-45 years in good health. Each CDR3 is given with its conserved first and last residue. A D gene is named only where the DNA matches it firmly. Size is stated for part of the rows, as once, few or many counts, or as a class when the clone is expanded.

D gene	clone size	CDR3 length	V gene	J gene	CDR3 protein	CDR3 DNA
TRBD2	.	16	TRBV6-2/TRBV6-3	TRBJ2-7	CASSYSKVSGAYEQYF	TGTGCCAGCAGTTACTCGAAGGTTAGCGGGGCCTACGAGCAGTACTTC
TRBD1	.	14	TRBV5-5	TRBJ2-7	CASSPGTGVDEQYF	TGTGCCAGCAGCCCCGGGACAGGGGTCGACGAGCAGTACTTC
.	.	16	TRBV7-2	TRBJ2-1	CASSLKTGNIYNEQFF	TGTGCCAGCAGCCTCAAAACAGGGAATATCTACAATGAGCAGTTCTTC
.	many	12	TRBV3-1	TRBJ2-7	CASSQVSYEQYF	TGTGCCAGCAGCCAAGTGAGTTACGAGCAGTACTTC
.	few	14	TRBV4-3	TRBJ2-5	CASSPRSALGTQYF	TGCGCCAGCAGCCCCAGGAGTGCGCTAGGGACCCAGTACTTC
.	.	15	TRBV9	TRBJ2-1	CANNPLGGRHNEQFF	TGTGCCAACAACCCTCTCGGGGGGCGACACAATGAGCAGTTCTTC
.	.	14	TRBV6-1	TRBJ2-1	CASSSSGNYNEQFF	TGTGCCAGCAGTTCAAGCGGAAATTACAATGAGCAGTTCTTC
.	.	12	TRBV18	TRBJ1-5	CASLYCNQPQHF	TGTGCCAGCTTATATTGCAATCAGCCCCAGCATTTT
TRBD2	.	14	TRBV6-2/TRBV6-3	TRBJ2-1	CASSPGGQGNEQFF	TGTGCCAGCAGTCCGGGGGGGCAGGGCAATGAGCAGTTCTTC
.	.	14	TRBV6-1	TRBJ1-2	CASRDRTATYGYTF	TGTGCCAGCAGAGATCGGACAGCTACCTATGGCTACACCTTC
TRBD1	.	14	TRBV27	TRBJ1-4	CASRLTGGSEKLFF	TGTGCCAGCAGATTGACAGGGGGGAGTGAAAAACTGTTTTTT
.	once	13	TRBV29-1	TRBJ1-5	CSVPGGSNQPQHF	TGCAGCGTCCCGGGGGGGAGCAATCAGCCCCAGCATTTT
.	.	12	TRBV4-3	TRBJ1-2	CASSQQQGDYTF	TGCGCCAGCAGCCAACAACAGGGTGACTACACCTTC
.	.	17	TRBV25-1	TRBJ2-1	CASSEYGTLLSYNEQFF	TGTGCCAGCAGTGAATACGGGACTCTCCTCTCCTACAATGAGCAGTTCTTC
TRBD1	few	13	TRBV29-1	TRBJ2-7	CSVQQGFSYEQYF	TGCAGCGTGCAACAGGGGTTCTCCTACGAGCAGTACTTC
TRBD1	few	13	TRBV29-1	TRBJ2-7	CSGSAGTGDEQYF	TGCAGCGGCAGCGCCGGGACAGGGGACGAGCAGTACTTC
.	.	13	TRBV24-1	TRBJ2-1	CATSDFDYNEQFF	TGTGCCACCAGTGATTTTGACTACAATGAGCAGTTCTTC
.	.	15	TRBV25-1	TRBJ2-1	CASSEGARSYNEQFF	TGTGCCAGCAGTGAAGGCGCCAGATCCTACAATGAGCAGTTCTTC
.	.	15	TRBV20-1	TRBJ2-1	CSATFWGASYNEQFF	TGCAGCGCTACCTTTTGGGGGGCCTCCTACAATGAGCAGTTCTTC
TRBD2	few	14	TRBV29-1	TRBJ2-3	CSVDLDGGVDTQYF	TGCAGCGTTGATCTTGACGGGGGGGTGGATACGCAGTATTTT
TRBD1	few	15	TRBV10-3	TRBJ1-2	CATADRVVAHYGYTF	TGTGCCACCGCGGACAGGGTGGTCGCTCACTATGGCTACACCTTC
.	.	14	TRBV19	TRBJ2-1	CASSSPLDYNEQFF	TGTGCCAGTAGTTCCCCCCTCGACTACAATGAGCAGTTCTTC
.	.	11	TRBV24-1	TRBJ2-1	CATSTQHEQFF	TGTGCCACCAGTACTCAGCATGAGCAGTTCTTC
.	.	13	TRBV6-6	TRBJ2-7	CASSYYRGDEQYF	TGTGCCAGCAGTTACTATAGGGGCGACGAGCAGTACTTC
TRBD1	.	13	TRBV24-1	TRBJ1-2	CATGGQGAQGYTF	TGTGCCACCGGAGGACAGGGGGCGCAGGGCTACACCTTC
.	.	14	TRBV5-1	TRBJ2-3	CASGNGDSTDTQYF	TGCGCCAGCGGAAACGGGGATAGCACAGATACGCAGTATTTT
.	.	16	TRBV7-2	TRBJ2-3	CASSPLRGGSTDTQYF	TGTGCCAGCAGCCCTCTCAGGGGGGGTAGCACAGATACGCAGTATTTT
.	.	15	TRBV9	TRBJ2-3	CASSSRDTHPDTQYF	TGTGCCAGCAGCAGCCGGGATACCCATCCCGATACGCAGTATTTT
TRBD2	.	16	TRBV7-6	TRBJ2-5	CASSSSGRGRGETQYF	TGTGCCAGCAGCTCATCAGGCAGAGGGAGGGGAGAGACCCAGTACTTC
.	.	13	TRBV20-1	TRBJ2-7	CSADEGRSYEQYF	TGCAGTGCTGATGAGGGACGGTCCTACGAGCAGTACTTC
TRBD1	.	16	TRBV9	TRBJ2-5	CASSAWGQGARETQYF	TGTGCCAGCAGCGCCTGGGGACAGGGGGCGCGAGAGACCCAGTACTTC
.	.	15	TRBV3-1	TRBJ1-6	CASSRQQGSNSPLHF	TGTGCCAGCAGCCGTCAACAGGGAAGTAATTCACCCCTCCACTTT
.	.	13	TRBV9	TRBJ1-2	CASGVREDYGYTF	TGTGCCAGTGGGGTCAGGGAGGACTATGGCTACACCTTC
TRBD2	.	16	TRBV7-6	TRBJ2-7	CASSLDGAGGRNEQYF	TGTGCCAGCAGCTTGGATGGCGCGGGGGGTAGGAACGAGCAGTACTTC
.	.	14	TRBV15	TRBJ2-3	CATSRGDSGGTQYF	TGTGCCACCAGCAGAGGAGATAGCGGCGGGACGCAGTATTTT
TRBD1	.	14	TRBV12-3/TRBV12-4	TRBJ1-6	CASSSTGGNSPLHF	TGTGCCAGCAGTTCGACAGGGGGCAATTCACCCCTCCACTTT
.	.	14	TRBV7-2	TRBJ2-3	CASSWDTYTDTQYF	TGTGCCAGCAGCTGGGACACCTACACAGATACGCAGTATTTT
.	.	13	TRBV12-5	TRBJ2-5	CASGFSGEETQYF	TGTGCTAGTGGTTTTTCCGGGGAAGAGACCCAGTACTTC
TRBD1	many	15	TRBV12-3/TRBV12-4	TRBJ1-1	CASSLGQGVWTEAFF	TGTGCCAGCAGTTTGGGACAGGGGGTCTGGACTGAAGCTTTCTTT
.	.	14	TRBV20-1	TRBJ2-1	CSAQGMSSYNEQFF	TGCAGTGCTCAGGGGATGAGCTCCTACAATGAGCAGTTCTTC
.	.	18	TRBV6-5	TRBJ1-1	CASSYSINGGRGNTEAFF	TGTGCCAGCAGTTACTCGATTAACGGGGGAAGGGGGAACACTGAAGCTTTCTTT
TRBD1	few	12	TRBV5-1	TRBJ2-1	CASRLTGNEQFF	TGCGCCAGCAGACTGACAGGGAATGAGCAGTTCTTC
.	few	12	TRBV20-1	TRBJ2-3	CSARAVVDTQYF	TGCAGTGCTAGGGCTGTGGTGGATACGCAGTATTTT
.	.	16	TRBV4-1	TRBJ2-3	CASSQGALVGSDTQYF	TGCGCCAGCAGCCAAGGGGCACTAGTTGGTTCAGATACGCAGTATTTT
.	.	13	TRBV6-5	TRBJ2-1	CASSVGLGNEQFF	TGTGCCAGCAGTGTGGGACTCGGCAATGAGCAGTTCTTC
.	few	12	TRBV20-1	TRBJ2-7	CSARGPGYEQYF	TGCAGTGCTAGGGGGCCAGGGTACGAGCAGTACTTC